This TCR beta chain was retrieved from a study of blood T cell repertoires in COVID-19. Study background: Both acute and convalescent COVID-19 samples were obtained from the United States, Italy and Spain. Sources were T cells, B-cell-depleted T cells, or PBMCs; the material itself was cDNA or gDNA.

Authors' processing steps: It was from reference gene primer amplification that nucleated cell counts were estimated. Clones were sequenced by immunoSEQ multiplex PCR, and TCRdb holds only the in-frame ones, with some missing. That table gives V, J and clone size, and the DNA gave D and trimming. The data contain roughly 90,000 clones, approximately 80% of them singletons. Germline V lookup: CDR1 SGHRS, CDR2 YFSETQ. Trimming stripped 0 bases from V and 4 bases from J, with 10 bases between. CDR3 length: 15 residues. The sequenced material came from peripheral blood. The sequence was obtained from a human donor in a cohort sampled during active COVID-19. The rearrangement joins TRBV5-1 to TRBJ2-2; D possibly corresponds to TRBD2 (5 bases). The CDR3 DNA follows: TGCGCCAGCAGCTTGGTACTAGGCACCACCGGGGAGCTGTTTTTT. Encoded protein: CASSLVLGTTGELFF. Supplemented by reference TRBV5-1 and TRBJ2-2, the full variable domain reads KAGVTQTPRYLIKTRGQQVTLSCSPISGHRSVSWYQQTPGQGLQFLFEYFSETQRNKGNFPGRFSGRQFSNSRSEMNVSTLELGDSALYLCASSLVLGTTGELFFGEGSRLTVL.